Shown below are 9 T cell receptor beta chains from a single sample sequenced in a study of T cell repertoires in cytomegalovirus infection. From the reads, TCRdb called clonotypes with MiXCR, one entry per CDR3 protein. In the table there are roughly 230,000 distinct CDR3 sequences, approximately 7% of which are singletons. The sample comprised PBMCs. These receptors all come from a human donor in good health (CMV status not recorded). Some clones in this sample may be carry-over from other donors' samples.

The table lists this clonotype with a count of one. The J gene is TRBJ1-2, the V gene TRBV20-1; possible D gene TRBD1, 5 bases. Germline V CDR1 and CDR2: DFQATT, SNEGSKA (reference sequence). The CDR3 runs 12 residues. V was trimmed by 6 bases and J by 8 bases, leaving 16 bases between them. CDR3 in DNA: TGCAGTGCGGTCCCGGGGCTGGGGGGCTACACCTTC. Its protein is CSAVPGLGGYTF.

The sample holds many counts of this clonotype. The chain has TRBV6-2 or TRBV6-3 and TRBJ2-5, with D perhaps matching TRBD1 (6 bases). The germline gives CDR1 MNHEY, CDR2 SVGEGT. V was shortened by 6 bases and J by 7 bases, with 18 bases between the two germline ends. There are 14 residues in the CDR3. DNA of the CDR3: TGTGCCAGCAGGGAAGCCGGGACACTCGTGACCCAGTACTTC. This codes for CASREAGTLVTQYF.

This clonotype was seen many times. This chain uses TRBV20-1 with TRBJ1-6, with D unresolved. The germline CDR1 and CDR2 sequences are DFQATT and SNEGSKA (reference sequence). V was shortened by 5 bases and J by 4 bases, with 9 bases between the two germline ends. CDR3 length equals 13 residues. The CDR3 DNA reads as TGCAGTGCTCATACATCATATAATTCACCCCTCCACTTT. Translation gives CSAHTSYNSPLHF.

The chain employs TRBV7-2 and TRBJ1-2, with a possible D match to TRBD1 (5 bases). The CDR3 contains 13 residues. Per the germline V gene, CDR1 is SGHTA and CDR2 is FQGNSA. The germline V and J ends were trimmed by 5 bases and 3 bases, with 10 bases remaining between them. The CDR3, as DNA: TGTGCCAGCAGCCCTTCGGGGGACTATGGCTACACCTTC. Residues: CASSPSGDYGYTF.

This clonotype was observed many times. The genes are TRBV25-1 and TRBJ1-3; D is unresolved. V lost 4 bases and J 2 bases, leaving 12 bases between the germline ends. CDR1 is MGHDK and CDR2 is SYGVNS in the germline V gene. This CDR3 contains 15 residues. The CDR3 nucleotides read TGTGCCAGCAGTGGGTCGGTACCACCTGGAAACACCATATATTTT. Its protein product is CASSGSVPPGNTIYF. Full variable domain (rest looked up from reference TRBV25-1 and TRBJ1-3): EADIYQTPRYLVIGTGKKITLECSQTMGHDKMYWYQQDPGMELHLIHYSYGVNSTEKGDLSSESTVSRIRTEHFPLTLESARPSHTSQYLCASSGSVPPGNTIYFGEGSWLTVV.

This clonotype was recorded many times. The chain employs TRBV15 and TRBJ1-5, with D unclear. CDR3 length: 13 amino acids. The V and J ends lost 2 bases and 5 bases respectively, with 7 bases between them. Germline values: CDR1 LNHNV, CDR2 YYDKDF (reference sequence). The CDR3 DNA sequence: TGTGCCACCAGCAGACTCCAGGATCAGCCCCAGCATTTT. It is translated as CATSRLQDQPQHF.

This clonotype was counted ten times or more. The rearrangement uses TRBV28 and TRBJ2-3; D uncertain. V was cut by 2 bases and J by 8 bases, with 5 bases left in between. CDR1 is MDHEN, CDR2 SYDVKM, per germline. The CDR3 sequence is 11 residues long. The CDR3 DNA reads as TGTGCCAGCAGTTTAGAAGTTACGCAGTATTTT. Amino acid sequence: CASSLEVTQYF.

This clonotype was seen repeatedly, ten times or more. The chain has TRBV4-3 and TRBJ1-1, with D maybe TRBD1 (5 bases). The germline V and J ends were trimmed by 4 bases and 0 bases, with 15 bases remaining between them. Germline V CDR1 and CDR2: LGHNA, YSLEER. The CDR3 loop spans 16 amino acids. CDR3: CASSPAGTGMNTEAFF. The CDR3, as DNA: TGCGCCAGCAGCCCTGCCGGGACCGGGATGAACACTGAAGCTTTCTTT.

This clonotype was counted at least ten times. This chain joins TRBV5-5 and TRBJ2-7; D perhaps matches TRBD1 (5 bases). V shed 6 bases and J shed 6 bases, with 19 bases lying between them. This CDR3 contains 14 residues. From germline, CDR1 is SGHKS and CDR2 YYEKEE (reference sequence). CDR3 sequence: CASKPVGREGEQYF. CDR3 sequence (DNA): TGTGCCAGCAAGCCGGTTGGCAGGGAAGGCGAGCAGTACTTC.